This TCR beta chain was profiled in a study of shared clonotypes between healthy human individuals. Overall study context: There were three CD4 naive, three CD4 memory, two CD8 naive and one CD8 memory plates per donor.

In germline, CDR1 is SGHRS, CDR2 YFSETQ. CDR3 size: 15 residues. Trimming at V came to 5 bases and at J to 0 bases, leaving 6 bases not matched to a gene. Sequenced by immunoSEQ multiplex PCR; TCRdb stores in-frame clones only, minus some. The data contain approximately 1,500,000 clones, over 95% of them singletons. Donors were healthy HIV-negative adults without recently reported acute infections or vaccinations. This TCR was recovered from a man aged 30 to 39 in good health. The chain couples TRBV5-1 to TRBJ2-3, with 7 bases that match TRBD1. The sample was naive CD4+ T cells sorted from blood. Subset meaning: CD45RA+ positively selected. The CDR3 here is CASSSGGHSTDTQYF. CDR3 bases: TGCGCCAGCAGTTCAGGGGGTCATAGCACAGATACGCAGTATTTT.